This T cell receptor (beta chain) was found in a study of regulatory T cells in long-lasting Graves disease. Arm-PCR of CDR3 regions with iRepertoire HTBI primers generated TCR beta libraries. TCRdb independently ran MiXCR on the multiplex PCR reads; one entry per CDR3 protein. The repertoire includes 400,000 to 500,000 distinct CDR3 sequences, roughly 15% of them detected once, and about 25% sits in the top ten. Whole-study results and caveats: Thyroid tissue went unexamined; only peripheral blood was analyzed. There were preferences for TRBV28, TRBJ1-2 and TRBJ2-5 in persistent disease.

This clonotype was observed at least ten times. Antigen unknown. Time point specified: newly diagnosed GD, antithyroid drugs for less than 3 months. Extracted RNA from PBMCs served as the source of the TCR library. The CDR3 runs to 13 residues. Germline assignment: CDR1 SQVTM and CDR2 ANQGSEA. The junction had 2 bases not matched to a gene; V was cut back by 3 bases and J by 2 bases. The data also belong to a second study, concerning T cells in Graves' hyperthyroidism and ophthalmopathy. As that report states: Exclusions: uncontrolled infection, other autoimmune disease, pregnancy, lactation. Ophthalmopathy was identified by the model a median 6.5 months ahead of onset.

The sequence was obtained from a woman aged 18-29 years with Graves disease. The chain joins TRBV29-1 to TRBJ2-7, with 9 bases matching TRBD2. The source was peripheral blood mononuclear cells (PBMCs), collected at new diagnosis, from a patient treated with antithyroid drugs. The CDR3 here is CSVDSGGPYEQYF. For the CDR3, the DNA is TGCAGCGTTGATAGCGGGGGTCCCTACGAGCAGTACTTC.